This entry lists 3 T cell receptor beta chains sequenced from one sample in a study of radiotherapy plus CTLA-4 blockade in lung cancer. Profiling relied on immunoSEQ multiplex PCR, and the TCRdb table lists in-frame clones only, not all of them. The sample carries 47,000 or so clones, 85% recorded once. This specimen was peripheral blood, taken from a patient treated with radiotherapy plus ipilimumab. These TCRs come from a human donor with non-small cell lung cancer whose response to radiotherapy plus ipilimumab could not be evaluated.

The rearrangement joins TRBV7-2 to TRBJ1-5; the D is unclear. The germline V gene encodes CDR1 SGHTA and CDR2 FQGNSA. This CDR3 contains 15 residues. Trimming took 2 bases from V and 5 from J, leaving 13 bases between them. The CDR3 DNA follows: TGTGCCAGCAGCTTAAACGGTGTCACCCATCAGCCCCAGCATTTT. Protein: CASSLNGVTHQPQHF.

V usage is TRBV6-1 and J usage is TRBJ2-7; TRBD1 matches at 7 bases. This CDR3 spans 14 amino acids. V was clipped by 6 bases and J by 2 bases; unmatched bases: 7. CDR1 and CDR2 (germline): MNHNS, SASEGT. The CDR3 protein is CASRVLGTAYEQYF. The CDR3 coding sequence is TGTGCCAGCAGAGTCTTAGGGACAGCCTACGAGCAGTACTTC.

The chain links TRBV7-2 to TRBJ1-1; perhaps TRBD1 as D (5 bases). CDR1 is SGHTA and CDR2 is FQGNSA in the germline V gene. Trimming shortened V by 4 bases and J by 4 bases, and 16 bases separated the two germline ends. CDR3 length equals 15 residues. The CDR3 DNA is TGTGCCAGCAGCTGGGGGGGAGGAAGGGTCACTGAAGCTTTCTTT. Protein: CASSWGGGRVTEAFF.